The 32 T cell receptor beta chains presented below share a single source sample, sequenced in a study of spatial heterogeneity in lung cancer. From the 5' RACE reads, TCRdb called clonotypes with MiXCR, one entry per CDR3 protein. This table has about 6,900 distinct CDR3 sequences, 3.9% appearing once. Time point of the sample: sample taken at primary tumor resection. No cells were sorted before sequencing. The whole RNA sequenced was extracted from tumor, nontumor lung or frozen PBMC. The sequences come from normal lung tissue next to the tumor, collected at surgery. All receptors derive from a female donor with early-stage non-small cell lung cancer.

In this sample, this clonotype is medium-sized. Since the library was made to target alpha chains, this beta chain is a stray read and its abundance is not meaningful. The CDR3 reads CSARTSGTDTQYF. In nucleotides, the CDR3 is TGCAGTGCTAGGACTAGCGGCACAGATACGCAGTATTTT. This chain uses TRBV20-1 with TRBJ2-3; 8 nucleotides agree with TRBD2. Germline CDR1 and CDR2: DFQATT and SNEGSKA (reference sequence). V lost 3 bases, J lost 1 base, and 0 bases stayed unmatched. This CDR3 is built from 13 residues.

At least ten counts were recorded for this clonotype. Because this beta chain is a stray read in a library intended to capture alpha chains, its abundance should not be given much weight. The chain is built from TRBV2 and TRBJ1-5; the D gene is possibly TRBD1 (5 bases). Germline V gene data show CDR1 as SNHLY and CDR2 as FYNNEI. Trimming pared 5 bases from V and 6 bases from J, leaving 17 bases between. CDR3 size: 15 residues. CDR3 sequence (DNA): TGTGCCAGCAGTCTTCAGGGAGGGACTCTTCAGCCCCAGCATTTT. Translated: CASSLQGGTLQPQHF.

In the case of this clonotype: Just one base apart from a much larger clone, this may be a read error. This beta chain slipped into a library made for alpha chains as a stray read, so its size is not meaningful. The DNA of the CDR3 is TGTGCCAGCATCACTAGCGGGGGCCTTGACACCGGGGAGCTGTTTTTT. This encodes CASITSGGLDTGELFF. This chain links TRBV6-2 or TRBV6-3 with TRBJ2-2, with TRBD2 matching over 11 bases. The CDR3 totals 16 residues. The ends lost 7 bases at V and 3 bases at J; junction bases unmatched: 7. Germline-derived CDR1 and CDR2 are MNHEY and SVGEGT.

There are many counts of this clonotype. Since the library was made to target alpha chains, this beta chain is a stray read and its abundance is not meaningful. Written as DNA, the CDR3 is TGCAGTGCTAGCAGGGCAGGGCAGAACACTGAAGCTTTCTTT. Its translation is CSASRAGQNTEAFF. The chain combines TRBV20-1 with TRBJ1-1, with D perhaps TRBD1 (5 bases). Germline loops: CDR1 DFQATT, CDR2 SNEGSKA (reference sequence). This CDR3 has 14 residues. The germline V and J ends were trimmed by 3 bases and 1 base, with 12 bases remaining between them.

By frequency in the sample, this clonotype is medium-sized. This beta chain is off target for a library built for alpha chains, so its abundance means little. The chain recombines TRBV29-1 with TRBJ2-7; TRBD1 or TRBD2 may be the D gene (5 bases each). CDR1 and CDR2 (germline): SQVTM, ANQGSEA. Trimming took 1 base from V and 4 from J, leaving 11 bases between them. The CDR3 spans 13 residues. CDR3 sequence (DNA): TGCAGCGTTGAAGGAGGGGAGATATACGAGCAGTACTTC. Its translation: CSVEGGEIYEQYF.

This clonotype counts as medium-sized (0.01 to 0.1%). Within a library made for alpha chains, this beta chain is off target, and its count is uninformative. The chain recombines TRBV7-9 with TRBJ2-5, with 10 bases aligning to TRBD1. CDR3 length: 15 amino acids. Germline values: CDR1 SEHNR, CDR2 FQNEAQ (reference sequence). Trimming cost V 5 bases and J 4 bases; bases outside gene matches: 7. This CDR3 reads CASSASRTGGETQYF. CDR3 in DNA: TGTGCCAGCAGCGCTAGCAGGACAGGGGGAGAGACCCAGTACTTC.

This clonotype was detected ten times or more. With the library built for alpha chains, this beta chain is off target and its frequency is not meaningful. The J gene is TRBJ2-1, the V gene TRBV24-1; D may be TRBD1 (6 bases). The CDR3 runs 16 residues. Trimming removed 0 bases from V and 4 bases from J, with 12 bases in between. The germline CDR1 and CDR2 sequences are KGHDR and SFDVKD. The chain's CDR3 is CATSDLAPGQYNEQFF. CDR3 bases: TGTGCCACCAGTGATTTGGCCCCCGGACAGTACAATGAGCAGTTCTTC.

This clonotype was picked up many times. Found in a library prepared for alpha chains, this beta chain is an off-target read, and its abundance has little meaning. This CDR3 reads CASSSYQGPNEKLFF. DNA for the CDR3: TGTGCCAGCAGCTCCTACCAGGGGCCTAATGAAAAACTGTTTTTT. The chain joins TRBV7-9 to TRBJ1-4; possible D gene TRBD1, 6 bases. This CDR3 region has 15 residues. Trimming removed 4 bases from V and 3 bases from J, with 12 bases in between. From germline, CDR1 is SEHNR and CDR2 FQNEAQ (reference sequence).

This clonotype was seen ten or more times. The size of this beta chain means little, since it is a stray read in a library made for alpha chains. The chain recombines TRBV9 with TRBJ1-4; 9 bases align to TRBD1. The CDR3 has 14 amino acids. Germline CDR1 is SGDLS and CDR2 is YYNGEE. J lost 5 bases, V lost 2 bases, and 1 base had no gene match. This CDR3 reads CASSVTGGNEKLFF. The CDR3 bases are TGTGCCAGCAGCGTGACAGGGGGAAATGAAAAACTGTTTTTT.

With regard to this clonotype: Little can be read into the size of this beta chain, an off-target read in a library designed for alpha chains. V is TRBV12-3 or TRBV12-4 and J is TRBJ2-7; no firm D call. The CDR3 consists of 13 residues. V gave up 2 bases and J gave up 0 bases, with 5 bases separating them. The CDR3 sequence is CASSLSSSYEQYF. The DNA for the CDR3 is TGTGCCAGCAGTTTATCCTCCTCCTACGAGCAGTACTTC.

Judged by abundance, this clonotype is medium-sized. This beta chain was picked up by a library intended for alpha chains and is off target, so its count carries little meaning. This chain uses TRBV19 with TRBJ2-3; D is unresolved. This CDR3 spans 13 amino acids. CDR1 is LNHDA, CDR2 SQIVND, per germline (reference sequence). V dropped 5 bases and J dropped 6 bases, with 12 bases sitting between them. In DNA, the CDR3 is TGTGCCAGTAGTTTCACCATTTCGGATACGCAGTATTTT. Translating gives CASSFTISDTQYF.

Ten or more counts support this clonotype. This beta chain is an unintended read in a library built for alpha chains; its size means little. This chain joins TRBV20-1 and TRBJ2-3, with TRBD2 identical over 7 bases. The CDR3 totals 15 residues. V shed 5 bases, J shed 0 bases, and the junction held 8 bases outside the gene matches. CDR1 and CDR2 (germline): DFQATT, SNEGSKA (reference sequence). CDR3 protein: CSALAERGSTDTQYF. CDR3 coding DNA: TGCAGTGCTTTGGCCGAGCGGGGTAGCACAGATACGCAGTATTTT.

This clonotype appeared many times. The library was built for alpha chains, so this beta chain is an off-target read and its size means little. V gene TRBV20-1 combines with J gene TRBJ2-5; D might be TRBD1 (6 bases). The germline gives CDR1 DFQATT, CDR2 SNEGSKA (reference sequence). The V end was cut by 4 bases, the J end by 5 bases, with 17 bases between. The CDR3 runs to 14 residues. Here the CDR3 DNA reads TGCAGTGCTAACCAGCCCACAGGGTTTGAGACCCAGTACTTC. Protein product: CSANQPTGFETQYF.

This clonotype was seen many times. This beta chain is a stray read from a library made for alpha chains; its abundance is not meaningful. The genes are TRBV7-8 and TRBJ2-5; D remains ambiguous. Germline loops: CDR1 SGHVS, CDR2 FQNEAQ. V lost 1 base to trimming and J lost 2 bases, with 8 bases between them. This CDR3 has 14 amino acids. The CDR3 loop reads CASSLEAHQETQYF. CDR3 nucleotides: TGTGCCAGCAGCTTAGAAGCACATCAAGAGACCCAGTACTTC.

Concerning this clonotype itself: Because this beta chain is a stray read in a library intended to capture alpha chains, its abundance should not be given much weight. This sequence joins TRBV27 and TRBJ2-7, with a possible D match to TRBD2 (6 bases). The CDR3 has 15 residues. V was trimmed by 5 bases and J by 2 bases, leaving 16 bases between them. Germline values: CDR1 MNHEY, CDR2 SMNVEV (reference sequence). The CDR3 spells CASSGGDLPPYEQYF. The CDR3 region has the DNA TGTGCCAGCAGTGGCGGGGACTTGCCTCCCTACGAGCAGTACTTC.

The sample holds many counts of this clonotype. The library was built for alpha chains, so this beta chain is an off-target read and its size means little. The J gene is TRBJ1-1, the V gene TRBV5-1; D is unclear. This CDR3 region has 15 residues. Germline CDR1 and CDR2: SGHRS and YFSETQ. Trimming took off 2 bases at V and 1 base at J, with 12 bases between the two ends. This CDR3 reads CASSFLAQTNTEAFF. The CDR3 DNA follows: TGCGCCAGCAGCTTTTTAGCTCAAACGAACACTGAAGCTTTCTTT.

This clonotype was picked up many times. This beta chain came through as a stray read in a library set up for alpha chains, and its size says little. This chain joins TRBV20-1 and TRBJ2-1, with 8 bases identical to TRBD2. CDR1 is DFQATT, CDR2 SNEGSKA, per germline (reference sequence). Unmatched junction bases numbered 7, after V lost 6 bases and J lost 6 bases. The CDR3 is 13 amino acids. CDR3 residues: CSASGGAGNEQFF. The CDR3 region has the DNA TGCAGTGCGTCCGGGGGGGCCGGCAATGAGCAGTTCTTC.

This clonotype has ten or more counts. Being off target in a library aimed at alpha chains, this beta chain has a size of little meaning. The J gene is TRBJ2-7, the V gene TRBV2, with 8 bases identical to TRBD2. J was trimmed by 4 bases and V by 6 bases; bases with no gene match: 8. CDR3 size: 14 residues. Germline V gives CDR1 SNHLY, CDR2 FYNNEI. The CDR3 is CASSPGLGGYEQYF. The CDR3 DNA is TGTGCCAGCAGCCCGGGACTAGGGGGGTACGAGCAGTACTTC.

In this sample, this clonotype is medium-sized (0.01 to 0.1%). In a library made to pick up alpha chains, this beta chain is a stray read with a size that means little. The chain couples TRBV28 to TRBJ2-3; 8 bases fit TRBD1. Germline V gives CDR1 MDHEN, CDR2 SYDVKM. The CDR3 extends over 15 amino acids. V trimming: 1 base; J trimming: 3 bases; junction bases outside the gene matches: 3. The CDR3 nucleotides are TGTGCCAGCAGTTTATTCAGGGGGCAGACAGATACGCAGTATTTT. It translates to CASSLFRGQTDTQYF.

This clonotype was picked up many times. A library made for alpha chains picked up this beta chain off target, so its size means little. V usage is TRBV7-2 and J usage is TRBJ2-7; D uncertain. The V end was cut by 1 base, the J end by 0 bases, with 13 bases between. Germline CDR1 reads SGHTA; CDR2 reads FQGNSA. CDR3 length: 16 amino acids. CDR3 sequence reads: CASSLGGGRSSYEQYF. The CDR3 DNA follows: TGTGCCAGCAGCTTAGGGGGTGGAAGAAGCTCCTACGAGCAGTACTTC.

In its sample, this clonotype is medium-sized. This beta chain lies outside the target of a library built for alpha chains; its clone size means little. The gene calls are TRBV29-1 and TRBJ2-4; D is ambiguous. The germline gives CDR1 SQVTM, CDR2 ANQGSEA. The CDR3 runs to 10 residues. Between the trimmed V and J ends, which lost 3 bases and 10 bases, there was a span of 7 bases. CDR3 sequence (DNA): TGCAGCGTTGATTCCGGGATTCAGTACTTC. This gives the protein CSVDSGIQYF.

Of note for this clonotype: Because the library targeted alpha chains, this beta chain is an off-target read whose size means little. The rearrangement links TRBV6-1 to TRBJ2-7; 8 nucleotides line up with TRBD1. The germline CDR1 and CDR2 sequences are MNHNS and SASEGT. This CDR3 has 13 amino acids. The J segment lost 4 bases and the V segment lost 2 bases, leaving 1 base of the junction unmatched. CDR3 loop: CASSENRGYEQYF. The CDR3 nucleotides are TGTGCCAGCAGTGAAAACAGGGGGTACGAGCAGTACTTC.

This clonotype has a count of ten or more. This beta chain is an off-target read within a library intended for alpha chains, so its frequency means little. This rearrangement joins TRBV25-1 to TRBJ2-7; D is perhaps TRBD1 (5 bases). CDR3 size: 14 residues. The germline V gene encodes CDR1 MGHDK and CDR2 SYGVNS. V was clipped by 6 bases and J by 7 bases, with 19 bases between them. CDR3 sequence: CASSSLIRAREQYF. CDR3 DNA: TGTGCCAGCAGCTCCTTGATCAGGGCACGGGAGCAGTACTTC.

This clonotype was counted at least ten times. This beta chain is a stray sequence in a library constructed for alpha chains; its clone size is not meaningful. J is TRBJ1-1 and V is TRBV2, with D maybe TRBD1 (5 bases). Trimming stripped 4 bases from V and 5 bases from J, with 11 bases between. Germline CDR1 is SNHLY and CDR2 is FYNNEI. The CDR3 spans 13 residues. The CDR3 protein is CASSVSRETEAFF. The CDR3 DNA reads as TGTGCCAGCAGTGTGTCCAGGGAGACTGAAGCTTTCTTT.

By proportion, this clonotype is medium-sized (0.01 to 0.1%). This beta chain was picked up by a library intended for alpha chains and is off target, so its count carries little meaning. V and J are TRBV12-3 or TRBV12-4 and TRBJ2-3; perhaps TRBD1 as D (6 bases). The CDR3 spans 14 residues. V dropped 8 bases and J dropped 0 bases, with 12 bases sitting between them. Here the CDR3 reads CASVSDSSTDTQYF. The CDR3 region has the DNA TGTGCCAGCGTATCGGACAGTAGCACAGATACGCAGTATTTT.

By share, this clonotype counts as medium-sized. Being off target in a library aimed at alpha chains, this beta chain has a size of little meaning. The CDR3, as DNA: TGTGCCAGCACCCAGGTACGGGCCTCTGGGGCCAACGTCCTGACTTTC. Its translation: CASTQVRASGANVLTF. The V call is TRBV6-2 or TRBV6-3, the J call TRBJ2-6; no firm D call. The CDR3 runs to 16 residues. Germline CDR1 MNHEY, CDR2 SVGEGT. Trimming shortened V by 7 bases and J by 0 bases, and 13 bases separated the two germline ends.

Of note for this clonotype: A junction boundary mismatches the germline segment, possibly from a read error. This beta chain lies outside the target of a library built for alpha chains; its clone size means little. The V and J genes are TRBV6-1 and TRBJ1-5; 9 bases line up with TRBD1. Germline loops: CDR1 MNHNS, CDR2 SASEGT. The CDR3 has 15 residues. CDR3 amino acids: CASSGATGGGQPQHF. CDR3 sequence (DNA): TGTGCCAGCAGTGGGGCTACAGGGGGCGGTCAGCCCCAACATTTT.

This clonotype has at least ten counts. For a library built for alpha chains, this beta chain is a stray read; little rests on its size. The chain recombines TRBV5-1 with TRBJ2-5; a possible D gene is TRBD2 (6 bases). Trimming cost V 3 bases and J 5 bases, with 11 bases left between them. This CDR3 contains 13 residues. Germline V gives CDR1 SGHRS, CDR2 YFSETQ. CDR3 nucleotides: TGCGCCAGCAGCTCGGAGGGTGGGGAGACCCAGTACTTC. It is translated as CASSSEGGETQYF.

This clonotype occurred many times. Found in a library prepared for alpha chains, this beta chain is an off-target read, and its abundance has little meaning. The J gene is TRBJ1-1, the V gene TRBV27; 8 bases are shared with TRBD1. The germline V gene encodes CDR1 MNHEY and CDR2 SMNVEV (reference sequence). J was trimmed by 5 bases and V by 6 bases; bases with no gene match: 8. This CDR3 spans 14 amino acids. The CDR3 is CASRPTGGGTEAFF. CDR3 nucleotide sequence: TGTGCCAGCAGACCAACAGGGGGAGGAACTGAAGCTTTCTTT.

At least ten counts were recorded for this clonotype. Little can be read into the size of this beta chain, an off-target read in a library designed for alpha chains. For the CDR3, the DNA is TGTGCCAGCAGCCGAGCCCACTCACAGGGTGTGAATAGGGATGAGCAGTTCTTC. Protein: CASSRAHSQGVNRDEQFF. V is TRBV14 and J is TRBJ2-1; a weak D match, TRBD1 (6 bases). The V gene's germline CDR1 is SGHDN and CDR2 FVKESK. The CDR3 consists of 18 residues. Deletions cut 4 bases from V and 8 bases from J, with 27 bases between.

This clonotype was counted at least ten times. This beta chain represents an off-target read in a library built for alpha chains; its size is of limited meaning. The genes are TRBV5-1 and TRBJ2-7, with 7 bases identical to TRBD2. The CDR3 spans 14 residues. CDR1 SGHRS and CDR2 YFSETQ come from the germline V gene. V lost 4 bases, J lost 7 bases, and 11 bases stayed unmatched. CDR3 nucleotide sequence: TGCGCCAGCAGCCAAAGCGGGACCTTGGGGGAGCAGTACTTC. It codes for CASSQSGTLGEQYF.

This clonotype showed up many times. This beta chain slipped into a library made for alpha chains as a stray read, so its size is not meaningful. The rearrangement joins TRBV9 to TRBJ2-5, with D possibly matching TRBD1 (6 bases). The CDR3 sequence is 15 residues long. CDR1 SGDLS and CDR2 YYNGEE come from the germline V gene. Trimming removed 0 bases from V and 4 bases from J, with 13 bases in between. CDR3 DNA: TGTGCCAGCAGCGTAGCCGATTCAGGGGCAGAGACCCAGTACTTC. This sequence encodes CASSVADSGAETQYF.